This entry features one TCR beta chain sequence. Its antigen specificity is not known. No per-base quality is available; no much larger clone lies one base away. Lesional scalp punch biopsies and peripheral blood were obtained from alopecia areata patients. After PBMCs were isolated by density centrifugation and stained for CD3, CD4 and CD8, a FACSAria was used to sort CD4+ and CD8+ T cells. This specimen comes from a study of CD8+ T cells in alopecia areata (dated by TCRdb to about 2018). With regard to the full study: Treated patients were enrolled in an open-label pilot trial of oral tofacitinib at 5 to 10 mg twice daily for moderate-to-severe alopecia areata. Tofacitinib was administered for 6 to 18 months, and 6 months of follow-up off drug were then conducted to assess delayed response and recurrence. The RNA source kit depended on sample type: the PAXgene miRNA kit for fixed scalp, the miRNeasy kit for PBMCs, and the RNeasy kit for mouse skin. Scalp clonality was compared across normal scalp (n=4), patchy alopecia areata scalp (n=8), and alopecia totalis/universalis scalp (n=8). Amplification of TCRbeta CDR3 regions was done by immunoSEQ multiplex PCR using 35 Vbeta forward primers and 13 Jbeta reverse primers. Biopsies were taken from tofacitinib-treated patients at baseline and at 4 and 24 weeks of treatment, and a later scalp biopsy was taken in several of the tofacitinib-treated patients. Human TCRbeta sequencing covered scalp tissue and sorted CD4+ and CD8+ peripheral blood T cells from patchy and totalis/universalis alopecia areata patients and healthy controls. The study used high-throughput TCRbeta sequencing to examine T cell clonal expansion in alopecia areata, in both the C3H/HeJ mouse model and human patients. What the work shows at the level of the full study, not this receptor alone: Resident alphabeta T cells in normal human skin are also sequenced, complicating scalp TCR repertoire analysis, unlike mouse skin dominated by gammadelta T cells. Compared with mice, TCR sequences shared between patients were less clear, possibly partly because of HLA diversity across the patient population. Lesional scalp, especially in alopecia totalis/universalis, showed higher clonality and more expanded CD8+ clones than normal scalp, suggesting antigenic drive.

V was cut back by 3 bases and J by 2 bases, leaving a gap of 7 bases between them. CDR1 and CDR2 are read off the germline V gene as SNHLY and FYNNEI. Inclusive of the bounding cysteine and phenylalanine, the CDR3 is 13 residues long. Only CDR3 DNA is held: 39 bases, read in frame from base 1. Libraries came from the immunoSEQ multiplex PCR assay. RNA was extracted from all samples and reverse transcribed into cDNA, which served as template for TCR sequencing. SuperScript III was used for first-strand cDNA synthesis, primed with a 2:1 mix of oligo-dT and random hexamers. A synthetic immune receptor repertoire was used to gauge amplification bias, and whatever bias remained was removed computationally. As for the original processing: Raw reads were preprocessed for error removal, and CDR3 was defined according to IMGT conventions as running from the conserved cysteine to phenylalanine. Clonality was computed as 1 minus the Shannon entropy, with the entropy normalized by log2 of the number of productive unique TCRs. Whether each scalp clone was CD4 or CD8 was inferred by checking scalp TCRbeta sequences against the CD4 and CD8 repertoires from sorted blood. Imported from immuneACCESS, the table was reduced by TCRdb to in-frame sequences with V and J called. These copies leave out some clones; in studies compared against another copy, an unresolved V gene accounts for under half, and the cause of the remainder is not known. V and J calls and clone size are copied from that table; D and trimming were computed from the DNA. Here the sample has more than 75,000 clones; roughly two fifths occur a single time. The top ten clonotypes cover about 1.2% of the sample.

Material for sequencing was CD4+ T cells sorted from blood. The rearrangement combines TRBV2 with TRBJ1-1, with the D gene not clear enough to name. This sequence originates from a human donor with alopecia areata. The sequence in DNA is TGTGCCAGCAGTGACCCCTTAAACACTGAAGCTTTCTTT. Its coded protein is CASSDPLNTEAFF.